A selection of T cell receptor beta chains follows, all from one sample in a study of T-cell reconstitution after alpha-beta-depleted transplantation in children. TCRdb called the PCR reads again in MiXCR, with one record for every CDR3 protein. There are about 980,000 distinct CDR3 sequences in the sample; roughly 31% occur only once, and under 30% lies in the top ten. Sequenced here: PBMCs, mostly from graft donor cells, sampled 360 days after TCRalphabeta/CD19-depleted stem cell transplant. Receptors originate from a boy in the first two years of life who had a stem cell transplant for SCID, so the T cells may come from the graft donor. Both conserved end residues are part of each CDR3. D genes are given only for firm matches. Some rows mark clone size as missing; the rest say once, few, many or name a class of expanded clone.

NA	NA	TRBV5-1	TRBJ1-5	CASSFRAGPNQPQHF	TGCGCCAGCAGCTTCAGGGCAGGCCCCAATCAGCCCCAGCATTTT
NA	few	TRBV12-3/TRBV12-4	TRBJ1-1	CASSLGRGHEAFF	TGTGCCAGCAGTTTGGGCCGCGGCCATGAAGCTTTCTTT
NA	few	TRBV20-1	TRBJ2-7	CSASVGNWGYEQYF	TGCAGTGCTAGTGTGGGGAACTGGGGTTACGAGCAGTACTTC
TRBD2	NA	TRBV4-1	TRBJ2-5	CASSQDGVAGVQETQYF	TGCGCCAGCAGCCAAGATGGAGTAGCGGGGGTCCAAGAGACCCAGTACTTC
NA	NA	TRBV28	TRBJ2-3	CASSFAQPYGRDTQYF	TGTGCCAGCAGTTTCGCTCAGCCGTACGGCCGAGATACGCAGTATTTT
NA	NA	TRBV4-2	TRBJ2-7	CASSQDRWEQYF	TGTGCCAGCAGCCAAGATCGGTGGGAGCAGTACTTC
NA	many	TRBV27	TRBJ2-3	CASSLAGATDTQYF	TGTGCCAGCAGCTTAGCAGGGGCCACAGATACGCAGTATTTT
TRBD1	NA	TRBV5-1	TRBJ2-5	CASSQRQGQETQYF	TGCGCCAGCAGCCAGAGACAGGGCCAAGAGACCCAGTACTTC
TRBD1	few	TRBV20-1	TRBJ1-1	CRAGTELAFF	TGCAGGGCCGGGACAGAGTTAGCTTTCTTT
TRBD1	NA	TRBV7-9	TRBJ1-1	CASSPGGIGAFF	TGTGCCAGCAGCCCAGGGGGGATTGGGGCTTTCTTT
TRBD1	NA	TRBV4-1	TRBJ2-1	CASSQASGTVGWNEQFF	TGCGCCAGCAGCCAAGCCTCCGGGACAGTAGGGTGGAATGAGCAGTTCTTC
TRBD1	NA	TRBV15	TRBJ1-6	CATSRDFGDRTSYNSPLHF	TGTGCCACCAGCAGAGATTTCGGGGACAGGACCTCCTATAATTCACCCCTCCACTTT
NA	NA	TRBV5-1	TRBJ2-4	CASSVGAEWDIQYF	TGCGCCAGCAGCGTAGGGGCGGAGTGGGACATTCAGTACTTC
NA	NA	TRBV2	TRBJ2-2	CASSSVGAPTYGGELFF	TGTGCCAGCAGTAGTGTGGGAGCCCCGACCTACGGCGGGGAGCTGTTTTTT
NA	few	TRBV6-5	TRBJ2-3	CASSPPQGTQYF	TGTGCCAGCAGTCCCCCTCAGGGTACGCAGTATTTT
TRBD1	NA	TRBV6-5	TRBJ2-7	CASSYSMGTGRRYEQYF	TGTGCCAGCAGTTACTCGATGGGGACAGGGAGGAGATACGAGCAGTACTTC
TRBD2	few	TRBV5-1	TRBJ2-7	CASSPASGGLSYEQYF	TGCGCCAGCAGCCCGGCAAGCGGGGGGCTTTCCTACGAGCAGTACTTC
NA	NA	TRBV7-2	TRBJ2-1	CASSLEFGREQFF	TGTGCCAGCAGCTTAGAGTTTGGAAGGGAGCAGTTCTTC
NA	NA	TRBV11-1	TRBJ2-4	CASSFQGNIQYF	TGTGCCAGCAGCTTTCAGGGGAACATTCAGTACTTC
NA	few	TRBV15	TRBJ1-5	CATSRENRGNQPQHF	TGTGCCACCAGCAGAGAAAACAGGGGCAATCAGCCCCAGCATTTT
TRBD2	once	TRBV7-3	TRBJ2-7	CASSLKGAGGDYEQYF	TGTGCCAGCAGCTTAAAGGGAGCGGGGGGGGACTACGAGCAGTACTTC
TRBD1	NA	TRBV7-6	TRBJ2-1	CASLNGTGVYNEQFF	TGTGCCAGCCTGAATGGGACAGGGGTGTACAATGAGCAGTTCTTC
TRBD2	NA	TRBV7-2	TRBJ2-1	CASSFSSGGGISYNEQFF	TGTGCCAGCAGCTTTAGCAGCGGGGGGGGGATCTCCTACAATGAGCAGTTCTTC
TRBD1	few	TRBV12-3/TRBV12-4	TRBJ2-4	CASSRTGGSWNIQYF	TGTGCCAGCAGTCGGACAGGGGGCTCGTGGAACATTCAGTACTTC
TRBD2	NA	TRBV12-3/TRBV12-4	TRBJ2-4	CASSFRGLAGGPAKNIQYF	TGTGCCAGCAGTTTCCGGGGACTAGCGGGGGGCCCAGCCAAAAACATTCAGTACTTC
NA	few	TRBV2	TRBJ2-5	CASSPGGAGLGETQYF	TGTGCCAGCAGCCCCGGTGGAGCGGGCTTGGGGGAGACCCAGTACTTC
TRBD1	NA	TRBV4-2	TRBJ1-2	CASSPRQGTLYGYTF	TGTGCCAGCAGCCCGAGACAGGGAACCCTCTATGGCTACACCTTC
NA	few	TRBV4-1	TRBJ2-7	CASSQAQGGAYEQYF	TGCGCCAGCAGCCAAGCGCAGGGCGGGGCCTACGAGCAGTACTTC
NA	few	TRBV20-1	TRBJ1-1	CSARGGAGDVTEAFF	TGCAGTGCTAGAGGGGGGGCAGGGGATGTCACTGAAGCTTTCTTT
NA	NA	TRBV7-8	TRBJ2-7	CASSLRWTIEQYF	TGTGCCAGCAGCTTACGATGGACAATCGAGCAGTACTTC
NA	few	TRBV5-6	TRBJ1-5	CASSLYGGANQPQHF	TGTGCCAGCAGCTTGTACGGGGGGGCCAATCAGCCCCAGCATTTT
TRBD2	NA	TRBV12-3/TRBV12-4	TRBJ2-5	CASSLRSGGVKTQYF	TGTGCCAGCAGTTTAAGGAGCGGGGGGGTTAAGACCCAGTACTTC
TRBD2	NA	TRBV5-1	TRBJ2-1	CASSFPRAGAANEQFF	TGCGCCAGCAGCTTCCCCCGAGCGGGAGCCGCAAATGAGCAGTTCTTC